Sequencing of this T cell receptor (beta chain) was carried out in a study of identifying expanded T cells in peripheral blood. Details on this clone: As yet, its antigen is unknown.

The assay was immunoSEQ multiplex PCR, and TCRdb's table has in-frame clones only and misses some. The repertoire includes around 120,000 clones, approximately 86% of them detected once, and 8% to 9% sits in the top ten. Study-wide findings and caveats: Differentially abundant clones: roughly 1.2 between replicates, 16.4 at roughly 2 weeks, more than 18 at four. Variance in clone template counts between roughly two-week samples significantly increased with total template count across all healthy donors.

The sequence was collected from a person aged 18 to 70 in good health. The specimen sequenced was blood.

CDR3 residues: CATSRRDGTYEQYF. In nucleotides, the CDR3 is TGTGCCACCAGCAGAAGGGACGGAACCTACGAGCAGTACTTC. J is TRBJ2-7 and V is TRBV15; D tentatively reads TRBD1 or TRBD2 (5 bases each). V dropped 2 bases and J dropped 2 bases, with 10 bases sitting between them. The CDR3 covers 14 residues. Looked up from germline, CDR1 is LNHNV and CDR2 is YYDKDF (reference sequence). Drawing the rest from reference TRBV15 and TRBJ2-7, the complete variable domain is DAMVIQNPRYQVTQFGKPVTLSCSQTLNHNVMYWYQQKSSQAPKLLFHYYDKDFNNEADTPDNFQSRRPNTSFCFLDIRSPGLGDTAMYLCATSRRDGTYEQYFGPGTRLTVT.